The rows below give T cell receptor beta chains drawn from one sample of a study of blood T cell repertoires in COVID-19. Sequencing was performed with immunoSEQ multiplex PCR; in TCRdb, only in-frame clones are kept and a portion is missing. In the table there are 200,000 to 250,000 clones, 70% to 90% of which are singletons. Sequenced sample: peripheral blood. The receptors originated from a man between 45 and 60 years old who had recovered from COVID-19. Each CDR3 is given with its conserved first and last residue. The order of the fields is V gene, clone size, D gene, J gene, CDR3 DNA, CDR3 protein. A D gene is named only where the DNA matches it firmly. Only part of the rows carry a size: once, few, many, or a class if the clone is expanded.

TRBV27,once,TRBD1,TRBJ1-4,TGTGCCAGCAGCTTAAGGGGGCTCCTTAATGAAAAACTGTTTTTT,CASSLRGLLNEKLFF
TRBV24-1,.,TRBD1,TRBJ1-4,TGTGCCACCAGAGACAGGGGGCAGGGGGAAAAACTGTTTTTT,CATRDRGQGEKLFF
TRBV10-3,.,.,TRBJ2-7,TGTGCCATCAGTGATTATAGGGGCGAGCAGTACTTC,CAISDYRGEQYF
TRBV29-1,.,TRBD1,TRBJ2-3,TGCAGCGTTGAATTGGGACAGGTCCTAGCCGCCCAAGATACGCAGTATTTT,CSVELGQVLAAQDTQYF
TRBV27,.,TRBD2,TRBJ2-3,TGTGCCAGCAGTCCATACTCGCGGGGGTCTAGCACAGATACGCAGTATTTT,CASSPYSRGSSTDTQYF
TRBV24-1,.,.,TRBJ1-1,TGTGCCACCAGTTCTGGGGGGAAGGGGAACACTGAAGCTTTCTTT,CATSSGGKGNTEAFF
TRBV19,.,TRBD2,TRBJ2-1,TGTGCCAGTAGTCCAAGGGGGGGTTGGACTAGCGGGATTGGCTCCTACAATGAGCAGTTCTTC,CASSPRGGWTSGIGSYNEQFF
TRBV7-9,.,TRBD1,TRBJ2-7,TGTGCCAGCAGCTATCCGGGACAGAACTACGAGCAGTACTTC,CASSYPGQNYEQYF
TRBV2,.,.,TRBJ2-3,TGTGCCAGCAGTGTGGGTAGCGGTACTTATACGCAGTATTTT,CASSVGSGTYTQYF
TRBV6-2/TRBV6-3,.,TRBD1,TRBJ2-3,TGTGCCAGCAGTTACGGGGACAGGGGGACAGATACGCAGTATTTT,CASSYGDRGTDTQYF
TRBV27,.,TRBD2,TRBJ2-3,TGTGCCAGCAGTTCCCGGGACTACCCTAGCACAGATACGCAGTATTTT,CASSSRDYPSTDTQYF
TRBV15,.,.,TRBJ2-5,TGTGCCACCAGCAGAGTTACAGGGCCAGAGACCCAGTACTTC,CATSRVTGPETQYF
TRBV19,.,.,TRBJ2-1,TGTGCCAGTAGTATATTCGATGAGCAGTTCTTC,CASSIFDEQFF
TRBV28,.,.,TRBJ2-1,TGTGCCAGCAGTCAAAAAGCGGCCCTCTACAATGAGCAGTTCTTC,CASSQKAALYNEQFF
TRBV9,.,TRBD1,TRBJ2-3,TGTGCCAGCAGCGGAAGCCGGACAGGGGGCTTCACAGATACGCAGTATTTT,CASSGSRTGGFTDTQYF
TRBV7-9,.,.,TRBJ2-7,TGTGCCAGCAGCTTAGGACAGGCCCTGGTTCCGTACTTC,CASSLGQALVPYF
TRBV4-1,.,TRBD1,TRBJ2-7,TGCGCCAGCAGCCCTGGACAGGGGGCAATGGAGCAGTACTTC,CASSPGQGAMEQYF
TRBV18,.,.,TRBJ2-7,TGTGCCAGCTCAACCTGGGCCGACTCCTACGAGCAGTACTTC,CASSTWADSYEQYF
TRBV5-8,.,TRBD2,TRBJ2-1,TGTGCCAGCAGCCGGACTAGCGGGAGCTACAATGAGCAGTTCTTC,CASSRTSGSYNEQFF
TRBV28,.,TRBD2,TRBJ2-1,TGTGCCAGCAGCCGCGTGGTAGCGGGAGCCTACAATGAGCAGTTCTTC,CASSRVVAGAYNEQFF
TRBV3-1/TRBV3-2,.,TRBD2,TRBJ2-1,TGTGCCAGCAGCCAACAGGCGGGAGGAAAGCAGTTCTTC,CASSQQAGGKQFF
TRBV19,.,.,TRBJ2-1,TGTGCCAGTAGCCCACCTATGCGGATCTCCTACAATGAGCAGTTCTTC,CASSPPMRISYNEQFF
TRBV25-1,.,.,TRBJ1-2,TGTGCCAGCAGTGAGCTGCAGGGTGTAGACTATGGCTACACCTTC,CASSELQGVDYGYTF